The 27 T cell receptor beta chains below all came from one sample that was sequenced in a study of early T cells in non-severe SARS-CoV-2 infection. TCRdb passed the 5' RACE reads through MiXCR, listing each CDR3 protein once. The sample holds roughly 30,000 distinct CDR3 sequences, 6.6% seen once. Source material: whole blood. These receptors were taken from an adult who was a healthcare worker with PCR-confirmed SARS-CoV-2 infection or an uninfected control (not recorded which).

For the CDR3, the DNA is TGTGCCAGCAGTACTACAGGGACAGAGACCCAGTACTTC. Translating gives CASSTTGTETQYF. The chain couples TRBV12-3 or TRBV12-4 to TRBJ2-5; D possibly corresponds to TRBD1 (6 bases). This CDR3 is built from 13 residues. Trimming removed 5 bases from V and 4 bases from J, with 11 bases in between.

The chain has TRBV20-1 and TRBJ1-2; D is possibly TRBD1 (5 bases). This CDR3 is 12 amino acids long. With 3 bases removed from V and 4 bases from J, the gap between germline ends came to 9 bases. The germline CDR1 and CDR2 sequences are DFQATT and SNEGSKA (reference sequence). CDR3 DNA sequence: TGCAGTGCTAGGGCCGGGACCTATGGCTACACCTTC. Residues: CSARAGTYGYTF.

This chain uses TRBV7-2 with TRBJ2-4; D could derive from TRBD1 or TRBD2 (7 bases each). The CDR3 is 17 amino acids. V shed 6 bases and J shed 0 bases, with 18 bases lying between them. Germline V gives CDR1 SGHTA, CDR2 FQGNSA. The CDR3 sequence is CASSPGGGGLAKNIQYF. DNA for the CDR3: TGTGCCAGCAGTCCAGGGGGGGGCGGACTAGCCAAAAACATTCAGTACTTC.

This clonotype was picked up many times. The chain recombines TRBV20-1 with TRBJ2-2; 8 bases align to TRBD2. J was trimmed by 3 bases and V by 6 bases; bases with no gene match: 6. CDR3 length equals 14 residues. The germline V gene encodes CDR1 DFQATT and CDR2 SNEGSKA (reference sequence). The CDR3 protein is CSALSGVHTGELFF. In nucleotides, the CDR3 is TGCAGTGCGCTTAGCGGGGTTCACACCGGGGAGCTGTTTTTT.

This clonotype appeared once. The rearrangement links TRBV28 to TRBJ2-7; D perhaps matches TRBD1 (6 bases). V was clipped by 1 base and J by 2 bases, with 9 bases between them. CDR1 is MDHEN and CDR2 is SYDVKM in the germline V gene. This CDR3 comprises 14 residues. DNA for the CDR3: TGTGCCAGCAGTTTATTGCCAGGGGCCTACGAGCAGTACTTC. The encoded protein is CASSLLPGAYEQYF.

In regard to this clonotype: A much larger clone differs by one base, so this may be a read error. V and J are TRBV28 and TRBJ2-7; TRBD2 matches 9 bases. In germline, CDR1 is MDHEN, CDR2 SYDVKM. The CDR3 runs 15 residues. CDR3 region: CASRLFLAGPYEQYF. The CDR3 bases are TGTGCCAGCCGTTTATTTCTAGCGGGACCTTACGAGCAGTACTTC.

This clonotype occurred a few times. The gene calls are TRBV18 and TRBJ1-6; 7 bases agree with TRBD1. The J segment lost 7 bases and the V segment lost 3 bases, leaving 6 bases of the junction unmatched. The CDR3 is 15 residues long. In germline, CDR1 is KGHSH, CDR2 LQKENI. The CDR3 DNA is TGTGCCAGCTCACCTATGAACAGGGGCAATTCACCCCTCCACTTT. It yields the protein CASSPMNRGNSPLHF.

This clonotype was recorded at least ten times. In nucleotides, the CDR3 is TGCAGTGCCGAGAGTCCGCTATACTCTGGGGCCAACGTCCTGACTTTC. Its protein product is CSAESPLYSGANVLTF. V usage is TRBV20-1 and J usage is TRBJ2-6; D unclear. The CDR3 runs to 16 residues. Germline V gene sequence: CDR1 DFQATT, CDR2 SNEGSKA (reference sequence). V was trimmed by 6 bases and J by 0 bases, leaving 15 bases between them.

This clonotype was picked up many times. The chain has TRBV15 and TRBJ2-5; no firm D call. The CDR3 extends over 15 amino acids. The germline V gene has CDR1 LNHNV and CDR2 YYDKDF (reference sequence). V was pared by 0 bases and J by 2 bases, with 10 bases between. This CDR3 reads CATSRDPGAQETQYF. CDR3 in DNA: TGTGCCACCAGCAGAGATCCCGGCGCACAAGAGACCCAGTACTTC.

This clonotype is medium-sized in the sample. This chain connects TRBV29-1 to TRBJ1-1; possibly TRBD1 for D (5 bases). This CDR3 has 15 residues. Germline CDR1 and CDR2: SQVTM and ANQGSEA. Trimming removed 5 bases at V and 1 base at J, with 17 bases between. The CDR3 region is CSVREAGKPNTEAFF. CDR3 bases: TGCAGCGTTAGGGAGGCAGGGAAACCGAACACTGAAGCTTTCTTT.

This clonotype was detected ten times or more. The V gene is TRBV28, the J gene TRBJ1-1; 7 positions match TRBD1. CDR1 MDHEN and CDR2 SYDVKM come from the germline V gene. With 5 bases clipped from V and 3 bases from J, the junction kept 6 bases outside the gene matches. The CDR3 consists of 14 residues. The CDR3 region is CASSPDREDTEAFF. The CDR3 DNA sequence: TGTGCCAGCAGTCCCGACAGGGAAGACACTGAAGCTTTCTTT.

This clonotype has ten or more counts. The chain couples TRBV19 to TRBJ2-7; 10 nucleotides line up with TRBD1. The CDR3 runs 13 residues. With V trimmed by 4 bases and J by 6 bases, 3 bases remained unmatched. Germline V gene data show CDR1 as LNHDA and CDR2 as SQIVND (reference sequence). The CDR3 bases are TGTGCCAGTAGTAAGGACAGGGGGTCCGAGCAGTACTTC. Amino acid sequence: CASSKDRGSEQYF. Full variable domain (missing parts from reference TRBV19 and TRBJ2-7): DGGITQSPKYLFRKEGQNVTLSCEQNLNHDAMYWYRQDPGQGLRLIYYSQIVNDFQKGDIAEGYSVSREKKESFPLTVTSAQKNPTAFYLCASSKDRGSEQYFGPGTRLTVT.

This chain joins TRBV12-3 or TRBV12-4 and TRBJ2-3; 7 positions agree with TRBD1. This CDR3 contains 15 residues. V shed 4 bases, J shed 0 bases, and the junction held 4 bases outside the gene matches. DNA of the CDR3: TGTGCCAGCAGTTCCCGGGACAGAAGCACAGATACGCAGTATTTT. Protein product: CASSSRDRSTDTQYF.

This clonotype has a handful of counts. The chain couples TRBV24-1 to TRBJ2-1; 7 bases fit TRBD1. V dropped 3 bases and J dropped 6; count of bases not matched to a gene: 7. This CDR3 has 15 amino acids. Germline V lookup: CDR1 KGHDR, CDR2 SFDVKD. The CDR3 DNA sequence: TGTGCCACCAGTGATCCAGGGGGTGCTGGCAATGAGCAGTTCTTC. This codes for CATSDPGGAGNEQFF.

This clonotype has more than one count but fewer than ten. V and J are TRBV11-2 and TRBJ2-1; D is ambiguous. Germline loops: CDR1 SGHAT, CDR2 FQNNGV. The CDR3 sequence is 13 residues long. Trimming cost V 2 bases and J 8 bases, with 10 bases left between them. The CDR3 nucleotides read TGTGCCAGCAGCTTAATCGGTGTCGATGAGCAGTTCTTC. The encoded protein is CASSLIGVDEQFF. The variable domain in full, with the rest retrieved from reference TRBV11-2 and TRBJ2-1, is EAGVAQSPRYKIIEKRQSVAFWCNPISGHATLYWYQQILGQGPKLLIQFQNNGVVDDSQLPKDRFSAERLKGVDSTLKIQPAKLEDSAVYLCASSLIGVDEQFFGPGTRLTVL.

This clonotype was counted ten times or more. This sequence joins TRBV5-8 and TRBJ1-5, with D maybe TRBD1 (5 bases). The V and J ends lost 4 bases and 9 bases respectively, with 23 bases between them. Germline CDR1 is SGHTS and CDR2 is YDEGEE. The CDR3 extends over 16 amino acids. DNA for the CDR3: TGTGCCAGCAGCCCAGATGGGACGGTTCTAAGTCGGCCCCAGCATTTT. Its protein is CASSPDGTVLSRPQHF.

This clonotype came up a few times. This chain joins TRBV6-6 and TRBJ1-2; 8 nucleotides agree with TRBD1. V lost 0 bases and J lost 6; bases outside the gene matches: 6. The CDR3 is made up of 15 amino acids. Germline values: CDR1 MNHNY, CDR2 SVGAGI (reference sequence). This CDR3 is CASSYSRAGGDGYTF. The CDR3 region has the DNA TGTGCCAGCAGTTACTCCAGGGCAGGGGGCGATGGCTACACCTTC.

The chain is built from TRBV27 and TRBJ2-6; D ambiguous. V was pared by 4 bases and J by 0 bases, with 7 bases between. Germline-derived CDR1 and CDR2 are MNHEY and SMNVEV (reference sequence). The CDR3 length is 15 residues. The CDR3 here is CASSSPNSGANVLTF. In DNA, the CDR3 is TGTGCCAGCAGTTCCCCGAACTCTGGGGCCAACGTCCTGACTTTC.

This clonotype was observed many times. This sequence joins TRBV6-1 and TRBJ1-6; 8 bases fit TRBD1. Germline trimming cut 0 bases from V and 7 bases from J; bases unmatched to any gene: 8. The CDR3 has 17 amino acids. Germline V gives CDR1 MNHNS, CDR2 SASEGT. The CDR3, as DNA: TGTGCCAGCAGTGAAGCGGTCGGACAGGGAAGCAATTCACCCCTCCACTTT. This sequence encodes CASSEAVGQGSNSPLHF.

The table lists this clonotype with many counts. The J gene is TRBJ1-2, the V gene TRBV6-2 or TRBV6-3; D may be TRBD1 (6 bases). The V gene lost 4 bases and the J gene lost 5 bases, with 14 bases spanning the gap. The CDR3 consists of 14 residues. Germline CDR1 MNHEY, CDR2 SVGEGT. DNA of the CDR3: TGTGCCAGCAGTTCCTCCTGGCAGGGGTATGGCTACACCTTC. The encoded protein is CASSSSWQGYGYTF.

The sample holds many counts of this clonotype. Here the CDR3 reads CASSLEGQGRNEQFF. The CDR3, as DNA: TGTGCCAGCAGCTTAGAGGGACAGGGGAGGAATGAGCAGTTCTTC. The genes are TRBV7-9 and TRBJ2-1; 10 bases fit TRBD1. Trimming at V came to 1 base and at J to 7 bases, leaving 4 bases not matched to a gene. The germline gives CDR1 SEHNR, CDR2 FQNEAQ (reference sequence). CDR3 length equals 15 residues.

This chain joins TRBV4-1 and TRBJ2-1; 7 nucleotides match TRBD1. The CDR3 is 18 amino acids. The V gene's germline CDR1 is MGHRA and CDR2 YSYEKL. J gave up 2 bases and V 0 bases, and 10 bases lay outside the gene matches. This CDR3 reads CASSQDPSTGFTYNEQFF. CDR3 nucleotide sequence: TGCGCCAGCAGCCAAGATCCCTCGACAGGGTTTACCTACAATGAGCAGTTCTTC.

This clonotype was seen at least ten times. The chain employs TRBV7-2 and TRBJ2-1, with D unresolved. V lost 2 bases and J 0 bases, leaving 5 bases between the germline ends. Germline CDR1 is SGHTA and CDR2 is FQGNSA. The CDR3 length is 14 residues. The DNA of the CDR3 is TGTGCCAGCAGCTTAACCAGCTCCTACAATGAGCAGTTCTTC. It translates to CASSLTSSYNEQFF.

There are many counts of this clonotype. This chain uses TRBV7-3 with TRBJ1-1; D ambiguous. The germline CDR1 and CDR2 sequences are SGHTA and FQGTGA. The CDR3 has 13 amino acids. V lost 7 bases and J lost 1, with 10 bases in between. In DNA, the CDR3 is TGTGCCAGCATCCTTGAAGAGAACACTGAAGCTTTCTTT. Residues: CASILEENTEAFF.

The chain carries TRBV5-5 and TRBJ2-2; 9 bases are a match to TRBD1. After removal of 3 bases from V and 4 bases from J, the junction contained 1 base not matched to a gene. Germline CDR1 reads SGHKS; CDR2 reads YYEKEE (reference sequence). The CDR3 spans 14 residues. CDR3 amino acids: CASSWGQGTGELFF. The CDR3 region has the DNA TGTGCCAGCAGCTGGGGACAGGGCACCGGGGAGCTGTTTTTT.

This clonotype was observed at least ten times. The gene calls are TRBV6-6 and TRBJ1-6; 11 bases agree with TRBD1. The germline gives CDR1 MNHNY, CDR2 SVGAGI (reference sequence). The CDR3 consists of 16 residues. V was clipped by 5 bases and J by 9 bases; unmatched bases: 9. The CDR3: CASSQSEGTGGSPLHF. CDR3 bases: TGTGCCAGCAGTCAAAGCGAGGGGACAGGGGGTTCACCCCTCCACTTT.

In its sample, this clonotype was seen many times. The rearrangement joins TRBV10-3 to TRBJ1-4, with D uncertain. The CDR3 has 13 amino acids. Germline CDR1 ENHRY, CDR2 SYGVKD. The ends were cut back, 3 bases at V and 5 bases at J, with 7 bases in the middle. The CDR3 loop is CAISEAPNEKLFF. The CDR3 nucleotides read TGTGCCATCAGTGAAGCGCCGAATGAAAAACTGTTTTTT.